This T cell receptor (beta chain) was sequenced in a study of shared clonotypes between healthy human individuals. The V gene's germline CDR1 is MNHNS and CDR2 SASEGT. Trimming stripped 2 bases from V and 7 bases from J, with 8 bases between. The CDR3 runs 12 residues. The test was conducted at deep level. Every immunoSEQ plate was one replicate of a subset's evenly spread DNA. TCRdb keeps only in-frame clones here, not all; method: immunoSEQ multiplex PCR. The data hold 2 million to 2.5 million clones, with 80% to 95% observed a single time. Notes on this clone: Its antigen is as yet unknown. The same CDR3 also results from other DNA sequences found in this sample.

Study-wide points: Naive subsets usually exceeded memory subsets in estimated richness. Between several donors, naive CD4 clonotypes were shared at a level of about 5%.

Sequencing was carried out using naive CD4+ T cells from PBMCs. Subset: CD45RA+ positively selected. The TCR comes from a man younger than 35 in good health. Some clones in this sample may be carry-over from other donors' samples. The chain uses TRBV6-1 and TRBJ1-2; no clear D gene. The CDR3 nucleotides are TGTGCCAGCAGTGAATCCGGTGTTGGCTACACCTTC. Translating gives CASSESGVGYTF.